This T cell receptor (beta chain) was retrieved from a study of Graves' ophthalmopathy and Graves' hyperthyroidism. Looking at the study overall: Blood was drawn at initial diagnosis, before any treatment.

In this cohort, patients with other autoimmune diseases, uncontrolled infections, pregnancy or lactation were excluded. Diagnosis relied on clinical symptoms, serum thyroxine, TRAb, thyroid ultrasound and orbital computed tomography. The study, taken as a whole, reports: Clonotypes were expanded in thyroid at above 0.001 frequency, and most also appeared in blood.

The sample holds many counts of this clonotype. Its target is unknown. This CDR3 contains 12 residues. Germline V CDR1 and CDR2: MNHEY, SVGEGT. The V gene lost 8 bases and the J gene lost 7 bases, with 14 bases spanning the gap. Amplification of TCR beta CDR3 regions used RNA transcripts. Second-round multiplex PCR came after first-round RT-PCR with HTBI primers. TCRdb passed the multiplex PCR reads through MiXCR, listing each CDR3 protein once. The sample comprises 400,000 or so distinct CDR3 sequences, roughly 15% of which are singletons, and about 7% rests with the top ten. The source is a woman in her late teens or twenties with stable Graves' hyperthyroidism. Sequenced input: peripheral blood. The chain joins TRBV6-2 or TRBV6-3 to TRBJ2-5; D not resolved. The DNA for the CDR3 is TGTGCCAGCGAATACGGAGATAGGACCCAGTACTTC. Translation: CASEYGDRTQYF.